A selection of T cell receptor beta chains follows, all from one sample in a study of Graves' ophthalmopathy and Graves' hyperthyroidism. TCRdb independently ran MiXCR on the multiplex PCR reads; one entry per CDR3 protein. Of around 400,000 distinct CDR3 sequences listed, roughly 21% are singletons. Sequenced: peripheral blood. These receptors were taken from a young woman with stable Graves' hyperthyroidism. The CDR3 runs from the conserved cysteine through the conserved F or W. The D gene is left open where the match is weak. Rows give clone size only sometimes, using once, few, many, or a class for an expanded clone.

abundance	v_gene	j_gene	d_gene	CDR3nt	CDR3aa
few	TRBV20-1	TRBJ2-4	.	TGCAGTGCTATTGGGTCCCGGGATATTATGAGGGACATTCAGTACTTC	CSAIGSRDIMRDIQYF
many	TRBV12-3/TRBV12-4	TRBJ2-7	TRBD2	TGTGCCAGCAGCCATAGCGGGGACTCCTACGAGCAGTACTTC	CASSHSGDSYEQYF
few	TRBV28	TRBJ1-1	.	TGTGCCAGCAGTTTGAGGCAGGCCGAAGCTTTCTTT	CASSLRQAEAFF
.	TRBV2	TRBJ2-5	TRBD2	TGTGCCAGCAGTGAACTAGCGGGGAACCAAGAGACCCAGTACTTC	CASSELAGNQETQYF
many	TRBV11-2	TRBJ2-2	.	TGTGCCAGCAGCCTGGTTGTCTCGACAGCGAACACCGGGGAGCTGTTTTTT	CASSLVVSTANTGELFF
many	TRBV30	TRBJ1-1	.	TGTGCCTGGAGTGAAGAGGGAGCTGAAGCTTTCTTT	CAWSEEGAEAFF
.	TRBV7-3	TRBJ2-5	TRBD2	TGTGCCAGCAGCTTAGTCGGGACTAGCGGGGGGGCCGAGACCCAGTACTTC	CASSLVGTSGGAETQYF
many	TRBV19	TRBJ1-5	.	TGTGCCAGTAGTACCAGGGAGCGTCAGCCCCAGCATTTT	CASSTRERQPQHF
few	TRBV20-1	TRBJ2-5	.	TGCAGTGCTAAAGCCGAGGCCGGAGGGGCTAGCAAGGTCCAAGAGACCCAGTACTTC	CSAKAEAGGASKVQETQYF
many	TRBV15	TRBJ2-5	.	TGTGCCACCAGCCACCAACCAAACCCGCGCCAAGAGACCCAGTACTTC	CATSHQPNPRQETQYF
.	TRBV4-1	TRBJ2-7	TRBD1	TGCGCCAGCAGCCAAGCGACAGGGGCGGCCTACGAGCAGTACTTC	CASSQATGAAYEQYF
many	TRBV5-1	TRBJ2-2	.	TGCGCCAGCAGCCAAGAAATCGCAGGGGAGCTGTTTTTT	CASSQEIAGELFF
many	TRBV5-6	TRBJ1-2	.	TGTGCCAGCAGCTTGGCCGGACAGTCCTATGGCTACACCTTC	CASSLAGQSYGYTF
.	TRBV11-2	TRBJ2-2	.	TGTGCCAGCAGCTATAGGGCAAACACCGGGGAGCTGTTTTTT	CASSYRANTGELFF
once	TRBV28	TRBJ1-2	.	TGTGCCAGCACCCCTAGGGCTATTAACTATGGCTACACCTTC	CASTPRAINYGYTF
many	TRBV6-4	TRBJ1-1	.	TGTGCCAGCAGTCGAGGGTCGAACACTGAAGCTTTCTTT	CASSRGSNTEAFF
.	TRBV28	TRBJ2-7	.	TGTGCCAGCAGTTTACGTGCGCAACCCTCCTACGAGCAGTACTTC	CASSLRAQPSYEQYF
many	TRBV24-1	TRBJ2-3	.	TGTGCCACCGGAGCGGTGAGCACAGATACGCAGTATTTT	CATGAVSTDTQYF
many	TRBV20-1	TRBJ1-1	.	TGCAGTGCTCCCCGAGGGGGTACTGAAGCTTTCTTT	CSAPRGGTEAFF
.	TRBV6-4	TRBJ2-7	.	TGCGCCAGCAGCGACAGGAACGACTACGAGCAGTACTTC	CASSDRNDYEQYF
many	TRBV28	TRBJ1-1	TRBD1	TGTGCCAGCAGTTGGGACAGGGGGGTGAACACTGAAGCTTTCTTT	CASSWDRGVNTEAFF
.	TRBV15	TRBJ1-5	.	TGTGCCACCAGCAGGGATCTAGGTCGGCTTAACAATCAGCCCCAGCATTTT	CATSRDLGRLNNQPQHF
many	TRBV25-1	TRBJ2-5	.	TGTGCCAGCCTTCCCCCAGGGCTTTGTATACTAGAGACCCAGTACTTC	CASLPPGLCILETQYF
few	TRBV28	TRBJ1-2	.	TGTGCCAGCAGTTGGCGACAGTATGGCTACACCTTC	CASSWRQYGYTF
many	TRBV29-1	TRBJ1-1	.	TGCAGCGTTGGACGGAACACTGAAGCTTTCTTT	CSVGRNTEAFF
many	TRBV6-1	TRBJ2-7	.	TGTGCCAGCAGCCGCTATGAGGGCGCAATAGGCGAGCAGTACTTC	CASSRYEGAIGEQYF
.	TRBV6-1	TRBJ2-5	.	TGTGCCAGCAGTGAAAGTCAGGACTTTGGGGAGACCCAGTACTTC	CASSESQDFGETQYF
many	TRBV5-5	TRBJ2-5	.	TGTGCCAGCAGCCTTCGCGTAGCCGGGGAGACCCAGTACTTC	CASSLRVAGETQYF
.	TRBV12-3/TRBV12-4	TRBJ1-5	.	TGTGCCAGCAGACGGACAGAGTATAGCAATCAGCCCCAGCATTTT	CASRRTEYSNQPQHF
many	TRBV20-1	TRBJ2-7	.	TGCAGTGCCCCGTCGGACTACAATTCCTACGAGCAGTACTTC	CSAPSDYNSYEQYF
few	TRBV12-3/TRBV12-4	TRBJ1-2	.	TGTGCCAGCAGTTTAGAACAGTTCGCTTTGGGCTACACCTTC	CASSLEQFALGYTF
many	TRBV7-3	TRBJ2-5	.	TGTGCCAGCAGCTTACAAGGGTGGTTTTACGAGACCCAGTACTTC	CASSLQGWFYETQYF
.	TRBV28	TRBJ1-6	.	TGTGCCAACCGACGGGGATTGGATTCACCCCTCCACTTT	CANRRGLDSPLHF
many	TRBV3-1	TRBJ1-1	.	TGTGCCAGCAGCCAAGGTCAGGGAACGACTGAAGCTTTCTTT	CASSQGQGTTEAFF
many	TRBV28	TRBJ1-5	.	TGTGCCAGCAGCACCGATCAGCCCCAGCATTTT	CASSTDQPQHF